These 23 T cell receptor beta chains originate from one sample sequenced in a study of CD8+ T cells in alopecia areata. Extracted RNA was reverse transcribed into cDNA, the sequencing template. The data were produced by immunoSEQ multiplex PCR, yet TCRdb's version contains in-frame clones alone and is incomplete. The sample has about 210,000 clones; about 57% are singletons. Stated treatment: oral pan-JAK inhibitor, 5-10 mg twice daily. The sequencing here drew on CD4+ T cells sorted from blood, taken at week 4, from a patient treated with tofacitinib. The receptors derive from a human donor with alopecia areata.

This chain uses TRBV5-6 with TRBJ1-2; perhaps TRBD1 as D (5 bases). The CDR3 totals 14 residues. The V gene's germline CDR1 is SGHDT and CDR2 YYEEEE. Trimming removed 4 bases from V and 0 bases from J, with 10 bases in between. The CDR3 coding sequence is TGTGCCAGCAGCCGATCAGGGACTAACTATGGCTACACCTTC. Residues: CASSRSGTNYGYTF.

There are a few counts of this clone. V gene TRBV18 combines with J gene TRBJ2-6; a weak D match, TRBD1 (6 bases). V lost 3 bases, J lost 0 bases, and 15 bases lay in between. CDR3 size: 18 residues. Germline V gene lookup returns CDR1 KGHSH and CDR2 LQKENI. CDR3 sequence reads: CASSPPQGSSSGANVLTF. The CDR3 nucleotides read TGTGCCAGCTCACCCCCCCAGGGGTCAAGCTCTGGGGCCAACGTCCTGACTTTC.

The chain recombines TRBV9 with TRBJ2-3; 8 bases fit TRBD2. The CDR3 covers 12 residues. Trimming cost V 3 bases and J 10 bases; bases outside gene matches: 4. CDR1 is SGDLS, CDR2 YYNGEE, per germline. CDR3 region: CASSAVAGSQYF. In DNA, the CDR3 is TGTGCCAGCAGCGCCGTAGCGGGGTCGCAGTATTTT.

V gene TRBV18 combines with J gene TRBJ1-6; D is unclear. CDR1 KGHSH and CDR2 LQKENI come from the germline V gene. The CDR3 is 13 residues long. With 5 bases removed from V and 10 bases from J, the gap between germline ends came to 12 bases. The CDR3 loop reads CASSSARQSPLHF. CDR3 coding DNA: TGTGCCAGCTCATCGGCCCGGCAGTCACCCCTCCACTTT.

This clone was seen ten or more times. The genes are TRBV30 and TRBJ1-6, with TRBD1 identical over 10 bases. CDR1 and CDR2 (germline): GTSNPN, SVGIG (reference sequence). CDR3 length: 13 amino acids. V lost 3 bases, J lost 13 bases, and 6 bases stayed unmatched. CDR3 sequence (DNA): TGTGCCTGGAGGACAGGGGGCGCGGGCCCCCTCCACTTT. Protein: CAWRTGGAGPLHF.

This sequence joins TRBV2 and TRBJ2-2, with D perhaps matching TRBD1 (6 bases). Germline V lookup: CDR1 SNHLY, CDR2 FYNNEI. The CDR3 consists of 14 residues. The V end lost 6 bases, the J end lost 1 base, and 9 bases lay between the germline ends. The DNA of the CDR3 is TGTGCCAGCAGGCGGACAGTGAACACCGGGGAGCTGTTTTTT. The encoded protein is CASRRTVNTGELFF.

The chain links TRBV14 to TRBJ2-2; TRBD1 might be the D (5 bases). Germline lookup yields CDR1 SGHDN and CDR2 FVKESK. V lost 1 base, J lost 5 bases, and 11 bases lay in between. This CDR3 spans 15 amino acids. This chain's CDR3 is CASSQGQGRTGELFF. The CDR3 coding sequence is TGTGCCAGCAGCCAAGGGCAGGGAAGGACCGGGGAGCTGTTTTTT.

CDR3 nucleotides: TGCGCCAGCAGCCAATTCTCGACAAGGAGGGGCAATGAGCAGTTCTTC. Its translation is CASSQFSTRRGNEQFF. V usage is TRBV4-3 and J usage is TRBJ2-1, with D possibly being TRBD2 (6 bases). Germline V gene lookup returns CDR1 LGHNA and CDR2 YSLEER. Trimming took off 2 bases at V and 6 bases at J, with 17 bases between the two ends. The CDR3 contains 16 residues.

The chain has TRBV5-6 and TRBJ2-3; D ambiguous. CDR1 is SGHDT and CDR2 is YYEEEE in the germline V gene. The germline V and J ends were trimmed by 2 bases and 2 bases, with 3 bases remaining between them. The CDR3 spans 12 residues. The CDR3 DNA follows: TGTGCCAGCAGCTTCAACACAGATACGCAGTATTTT. It translates to CASSFNTDTQYF.

This chain links TRBV6-6 with TRBJ1-2; possibly TRBD1 for D (5 bases). The V end was cut by 5 bases, the J end by 8 bases, with 12 bases between. The CDR3 covers 12 residues. Germline V lookup: CDR1 MNHNY, CDR2 SVGAGI (reference sequence). CDR3 nucleotides: TGTGCCAGCAGTCGGGACCGCCCGGGCTACACCTTC. Its protein product is CASSRDRPGYTF.

The CDR3 DNA follows: TGTGCCAGCAGCAACCACAGTCAAGATACGCAGTATTTT. Translating it yields CASSNHSQDTQYF. The rearrangement joins TRBV14 to TRBJ2-3; no firm D call. Per germline, CDR1 SGHDN and CDR2 FVKESK. This CDR3 contains 13 residues. Trimming shortened V by 5 bases and J by 5 bases, and 11 bases separated the two germline ends. Complete variable domain (other parts from reference TRBV14 and TRBJ2-3): EAGVTQFPSHSVIEKGQTVTLRCDPISGHDNLYWYRRVMGKEIKFLLHFVKESKQDESGMPNNRFLAERTGGTYSTLKVQPAELEDSGVYFCASSNHSQDTQYFGPGTRLTVL.

The chain couples TRBV27 to TRBJ1-5, with D possibly TRBD1 on 6 matching bases. Germline V gene lookup returns CDR1 MNHEY and CDR2 SMNVEV (reference sequence). The CDR3 spans 16 residues. Trimming took 8 bases from V and 5 from J, leaving 22 bases between them. CDR3 region: CASPKPGHGAHQPQHF. CDR3 DNA: TGTGCCAGCCCAAAGCCGGGACACGGAGCCCATCAGCCCCAGCATTTT.

The chain has TRBV11-2 and TRBJ2-7; TRBD2 aligns across 14 bases. Germline V gene lookup returns CDR1 SGHAT and CDR2 FQNNGV. Germline trimming cut 4 bases from V and 5 bases from J; bases unmatched to any gene: 4. The CDR3 covers 15 residues. The CDR3 loop is CASSSTSGGVHEQYF. Here the CDR3 DNA reads TGTGCCAGCAGCTCGACTAGCGGGGGGGTTCACGAGCAGTACTTC.

This clone has just a few counts. The rearrangement uses TRBV27 and TRBJ1-1; 9 positions agree with TRBD1. This CDR3 contains 17 residues. V was clipped by 7 bases and J by 1 base; unmatched bases: 13. In germline, CDR1 is MNHEY, CDR2 SMNVEV (reference sequence). The CDR3 loop reads CASKSRRTGAKNTEAFF. The CDR3 bases are TGTGCCAGCAAGAGTCGTCGGACAGGGGCCAAGAACACTGAAGCTTTCTTT.

This clone was counted only a few times. The sample carries other DNA sequences with the same CDR3. The chain carries TRBV29-1 and TRBJ2-3; TRBD1 agrees at 9 bases. V trimming: 6 bases; J trimming: 5 bases; junction bases outside the gene matches: 3. This CDR3 comprises 12 residues. The germline gives CDR1 SQVTM, CDR2 ANQGSEA. The CDR3 spells CSVRQGGDTQYF. Written as DNA, the CDR3 is TGCAGCGTCCGACAGGGGGGAGATACGCAGTATTTT.

V usage is TRBV5-6 and J usage is TRBJ1-5; D call uncertain. V was pared by 4 bases and J by 0 bases, with 11 bases between. Looked up from germline, CDR1 is SGHDT and CDR2 is YYEEEE. The length of the CDR3 is 15 residues. Here the CDR3 reads CASSPGGRSNQPQHF. For the CDR3, the DNA is TGTGCCAGCAGCCCTGGTGGGCGTAGCAATCAGCCCCAGCATTTT.

The gene calls are TRBV30 and TRBJ2-2; D not certain. Germline CDR1 GTSNPN, CDR2 SVGIG (reference sequence). The CDR3 runs 15 residues. The V and J ends lost 4 bases and 4 bases respectively, with 16 bases between them. CDR3 region: CAWTSPRPSTGELFF. The CDR3 DNA follows: TGTGCCTGGACCTCCCCGAGACCTTCCACCGGGGAGCTGTTTTTT.

This chain connects TRBV5-6 to TRBJ2-5, with D unresolved. The CDR3 runs to 13 residues. V lost 2 bases to trimming and J lost 3 bases, with 8 bases between them. Germline V gene sequence: CDR1 SGHDT, CDR2 YYEEEE. CDR3 residues: CASSFTGEETQYF. For the CDR3, the DNA is TGTGCCAGCAGCTTTACTGGGGAAGAGACCCAGTACTTC. The variable domain in full, with the rest retrieved from reference TRBV5-6 and TRBJ2-5, is DAGVTQSPTHLIKTRGQQVTLRCSPKSGHDTVSWYQQALGQGPQFIFQYYEEEERQRGNFPDRFSGHQFPNYSSELNVNALLLGDSALYLCASSFTGEETQYFGPGTRLLVL.

CDR3 sequence reads: CASSQDLSRFRDGYTF. CDR3 nucleotides: TGCGCCAGCAGCCAAGACTTGTCCCGTTTTAGGGATGGCTACACCTTC. The chain couples TRBV4-3 to TRBJ1-2; D unclear. This CDR3 is 16 amino acids long. Trimming took off 0 bases at V and 6 bases at J, with 17 bases between the two ends. Germline lookup yields CDR1 LGHNA and CDR2 YSLEER.

The chain combines TRBV4-1 with TRBJ1-1; unclear D gene. There are 15 residues in the CDR3. Germline V gene data show CDR1 as MGHRA and CDR2 as YSYEKL. V was shortened by 0 bases and J by 1 base, with 9 bases between the two germline ends. The CDR3 bases are TGCGCCAGCAGCCAAGACCGAGCAGCGAACACTGAAGCTTTCTTT. Encoded protein: CASSQDRAANTEAFF.

CDR3 in amino acids: CSVAGQPHPALQYF. CDR3 in DNA: TGCAGCGTGGCGGGACAGCCTCATCCGGCGTTGCAGTACTTC. The J gene is TRBJ2-7, the V gene TRBV29-1; tentatively, D is TRBD1 (7 bases). Germline loops: CDR1 SQVTM, CDR2 ANQGSEA. CDR3 length: 14 amino acids. V was shortened by 6 bases and J by 9 bases, with 24 bases between the two germline ends.

The rearrangement uses TRBV29-1 and TRBJ1-2; a weak D match, TRBD1 (5 bases). V was trimmed by 1 base and J by 11 bases, leaving 20 bases between them. CDR3 length: 14 amino acids. The V gene's germline CDR1 is SQVTM and CDR2 ANQGSEA. CDR3 sequence reads: CSVEVARGRGGYTF. The CDR3, as DNA: TGCAGCGTTGAAGTCGCCCGGGGACGAGGAGGTTACACCTTC. The full variable domain, with the rest looked up from reference TRBV29-1 and TRBJ1-2, is SAVISQKPSRDICQRGTSLTIQCQVDSQVTMMFWYRQQPGQSLTLIATANQGSEATYESGFVIDKFPISRPNLTFSTLTVSNMSPEDSSIYLCSVEVARGRGGYTFGSGTRLTVV.

This clone has a single count. The chain combines TRBV27 with TRBJ2-3, with D maybe TRBD2 (5 bases). CDR1 and CDR2 (germline): MNHEY, SMNVEV (reference sequence). The V and J ends lost 2 bases and 3 bases respectively, with 12 bases between them. This CDR3 region has 15 residues. CDR3 in amino acids: CASSLSPRGTDTQYF. CDR3 nucleotide sequence: TGTGCCAGCAGTTTAAGCCCCCGGGGTACAGATACGCAGTATTTT.